The 22 T cell receptor beta chains in this list originate from one sample, sequenced in a study of blood T cell repertoires in COVID-19. The data were produced by immunoSEQ multiplex PCR, yet TCRdb's version contains in-frame clones alone and is incomplete. The sample has just over 75,000 clones, approximately 84% seen once. Sequencing input: peripheral blood. These receptors were obtained from a man aged 55-75 years with active or convalescent COVID-19.

The chain combines TRBV27 with TRBJ1-2, with D perhaps matching TRBD1 (5 bases). Per germline, CDR1 MNHEY and CDR2 SMNVEV (reference sequence). The CDR3 length is 12 residues. Trimming shortened V by 5 bases and J by 8 bases, and 12 bases separated the two germline ends. CDR3 residues: CASSALGGGYTF. The CDR3 nucleotides read TGTGCCAGCAGTGCCCTCGGGGGAGGCTACACCTTC.

In this sample, this clone turned up a few times. The chain employs TRBV5-4 and TRBJ1-3, with D hard to call. Trimming left V 1 base short and J 2 bases short, with 7 bases between. Germline V gene data show CDR1 as SGHNT and CDR2 as YYREEE (reference sequence). There are 14 residues in the CDR3. In nucleotides, the CDR3 is TGTGCCAGCAGCTTGAGGACTGCTGGAAACACCATATATTTT. Translated, it gives CASSLRTAGNTIYF. Full variable domain (outside the CDR3, taken from reference TRBV5-4 and TRBJ1-3): ETGVTQSPTHLIKTRGQQVTLRCSSQSGHNTVSWYQQALGQGPQFIFQYYREEENGRGNFPPRFSGLQFPNYSSELNVNALELDDSALYLCASSLRTAGNTIYFGEGSWLTVV.

The table lists this clone with a count of one. This chain links TRBV12-3 or TRBV12-4 with TRBJ1-2; D uncertain. The CDR3 sequence is 13 residues long. Between the trimmed V and J ends, which lost 6 bases and 1 base, there was a span of 9 bases. CDR3 sequence: CASSSVRNYGYTF. CDR3 sequence (DNA): TGTGCCAGCAGCTCAGTTCGTAACTATGGCTACACCTTC.

The chain links TRBV2 to TRBJ1-5; 7 bases match TRBD1. CDR3 length: 14 amino acids. J was trimmed by 3 bases and V by 6 bases; bases with no gene match: 5. The germline V gene has CDR1 SNHLY and CDR2 FYNNEI. CDR3 in DNA: TGTGCCAGCAGCCCGGGACAGCACAATCAGCCCCAGCATTTT. Its translation is CASSPGQHNQPQHF.

The chain uses TRBV27 and TRBJ1-1, with 10 positions matching TRBD1. With 8 bases clipped from V and 7 bases from J, the junction kept 19 bases outside the gene matches. The V gene's germline CDR1 is MNHEY and CDR2 SMNVEV (reference sequence). The CDR3 is 17 residues long. Here the CDR3 DNA reads TGTGCCAGCCTCGGGTTGATACCGGGACAGGGGTTGGTTGAAGCTTTCTTT. Its protein is CASLGLIPGQGLVEAFF.

V gene TRBV27 combines with J gene TRBJ1-5; TRBD1 matches at 8 bases. CDR1 and CDR2 (germline): MNHEY, SMNVEV (reference sequence). V dropped 6 bases and J dropped 4; count of bases not matched to a gene: 11. The CDR3 is 16 amino acids. CDR3 sequence reads: CASRETLQGENQPQHF. The CDR3 region has the DNA TGTGCCAGCAGGGAAACATTACAGGGGGAGAATCAGCCCCAGCATTTT.

This clone was counted only a few times. The J gene is TRBJ1-1, the V gene TRBV5-5, with D possibly matching TRBD1 (5 bases). Germline V gene lookup returns CDR1 SGHKS and CDR2 YYEKEE (reference sequence). The CDR3 sequence is 14 residues long. V was shortened by 0 bases and J by 4 bases, with 10 bases between the two germline ends. The CDR3 reads CASSLGRVGTEAFF. The CDR3 nucleotides read TGTGCCAGCAGCTTGGGCAGGGTGGGCACTGAAGCTTTCTTT.

The rearrangement uses TRBV3-1 (or the pseudogene TRBV3-2) and TRBJ2-5; D uncertain. Per germline, CDR1 LGHDT and CDR2 YNNKEL (reference sequence). The CDR3 loop spans 14 amino acids. Trimming left V 0 bases short and J 2 bases short, with 7 bases between. The CDR3 region has the DNA TGTGCCAGCAGCCAAGATGACACTCAAGAGACCCAGTACTTC. It specifies CASSQDDTQETQYF.

The CDR3 nucleotides are TGTGCAAGTCGCGCCAGGGTTGACACGGACACTGAAGCTTTCTTT. Its translation is CASRARVDTDTEAFF. The chain joins TRBV12-2 to TRBJ1-1; the table's D gene call, TRBD1, was not cross checked with the DNA. TRBV12-2 is an annotated pseudogene. This CDR3 region has 15 residues.

Points on this clone: At one of its ends the junction is not consistent with the germline gene, which may arise from a read error. This sequence joins TRBV29-1 and TRBJ2-2; 10 positions agree with TRBD1. The CDR3 length is 15 residues. The germline gives CDR1 SQVTM, CDR2 ANQGSEA. The CDR3: CSVEKGQGNPGELFF. CDR3 DNA sequence: TGCAGCGTTGAAAAGGGACAGGGGAACCCCGGGGAGCTGTTTTTT.

The chain combines TRBV6-2 or TRBV6-3 with TRBJ2-5, with D tentatively TRBD1 (6 bases). Looked up from germline, CDR1 is MNHEY and CDR2 is SVGEGT. The CDR3 consists of 14 residues. Trimming stripped 2 bases from V and 10 bases from J, with 17 bases between. In DNA, the CDR3 is TGTGCCAGCAGTTACAACAGGGCACCAGGGGACCAGTACTTC. Translated: CASSYNRAPGDQYF.

This clone showed up just a few times. The chain couples TRBV21-1 to TRBJ1-2; no check of the table's D call, TRBD1, against the DNA was made. TRBV21-1 is an annotated pseudogene. The CDR3 spans 16 residues. CDR3 amino acids: CASSLPGQDISYGYTF. The CDR3 DNA sequence: TGTGCCAGCAGCCTCCCTGGACAGGACATTTCTTATGGCTACACCTTC.

V and J are TRBV4-3 and TRBJ1-1; 8 nucleotides agree with TRBD1. J lost 7 bases, V lost 0 bases, and 4 bases had no gene match. Germline CDR1 LGHNA, CDR2 YSLEER. The CDR3 runs to 14 residues. This CDR3 is CASSQDQGANEAFF. The CDR3 region has the DNA TGCGCCAGCAGCCAAGATCAGGGGGCGAATGAAGCTTTCTTT.

This clone was detected only a few times. V is TRBV9 and J is TRBJ2-2; 10 bases are shared with TRBD1. This CDR3 spans 18 amino acids. V shed 0 bases and J 4 bases; nucleotides not matched to a gene: 9. Germline values: CDR1 SGDLS, CDR2 YYNGEE. The CDR3 DNA follows: TGTGCCAGCAGCGTAGTTGGGGGACAGGGGTCAGGCACCGGGGAGCTGTTTTTT. This codes for CASSVVGGQGSGTGELFF.

For the CDR3, the DNA is TGTGCCAGCAGTTACGGCCAGGGGGCCTGGACCGGGGAGCTGTTTTTT. It encodes CASSYGQGAWTGELFF. The chain employs TRBV6-2 or TRBV6-3 and TRBJ2-2; 8 bases are a match to TRBD1. Germline V lookup: CDR1 MNHEY, CDR2 SVGEGT. This CDR3 comprises 16 residues. The V and J ends lost 2 bases and 5 bases, in that order; junction bases with no gene match: 7.

This clone appeared a single time. The chain combines TRBV6-5 with TRBJ1-6, with 9 bases aligning to TRBD1. CDR3 length: 14 residues. CDR1 MNHEY and CDR2 SVGAGI come from the germline V gene. The V segment lost 7 bases and the J segment 6 bases; nucleotides outside the gene matches: 4. CDR3: CASMGQGGNSPLHF. The CDR3 bases are TGTGCCAGCATGGGACAGGGAGGTAATTCACCCCTCCACTTT.

The CDR3 spells CSVGHMGLELFF. CDR3 bases: TGCAGCGTTGGACATATGGGGCTGGAGCTGTTTTTT. The rearrangement uses TRBV29-1 and TRBJ2-2; a possible D gene is TRBD1 (5 bases). Trimming pared 4 bases from V and 10 bases from J, leaving 13 bases between. The germline gives CDR1 SQVTM, CDR2 ANQGSEA. This CDR3 is built from 12 residues.

The chain couples TRBV3-1 (or the pseudogene TRBV3-2) to TRBJ1-1; D is perhaps TRBD1 (5 bases). V lost 1 base and J lost 7, with 7 bases in between. This CDR3 has 12 residues. From germline, CDR1 is LGHDT and CDR2 YNNKEL (reference sequence). CDR3 sequence (DNA): TGTGCCAGCAGCCAAGCCGACAGTGAAGCTTTCTTT. It translates to CASSQADSEAFF.

V usage is TRBV12-3 or TRBV12-4 and J usage is TRBJ2-4; no reliable D call. V was trimmed by 2 bases and J by 3 bases, leaving 5 bases between them. This CDR3 has 13 residues. The CDR3 coding sequence is TGTGCCAGCAGTTTATTCAGCAAAAACATTCAGTACTTC. Amino acid sequence: CASSLFSKNIQYF.

The chain carries TRBV14 and TRBJ2-4; a weak D match, TRBD1 (6 bases). The CDR3 runs to 14 residues. Germline values: CDR1 SGHDN, CDR2 FVKESK. Between the trimmed V and J ends, which lost 5 bases and 4 bases, there was a span of 12 bases. This CDR3 is CASSSDSLKNIQYF. CDR3 sequence (DNA): TGTGCCAGCAGCTCGGACAGCCTGAAAAACATTCAGTACTTC. The full variable domain, its missing parts supplied by reference TRBV14 and TRBJ2-4, is EAGVTQFPSHSVIEKGQTVTLRCDPISGHDNLYWYRRVMGKEIKFLLHFVKESKQDESGMPNNRFLAERTGGTYSTLKVQPAELEDSGVYFCASSSDSLKNIQYFGAGTRLSVL.

This sequence joins TRBV18 and TRBJ2-3, with D unresolved. Germline-derived CDR1 and CDR2 are KGHSH and LQKENI. The CDR3 loop spans 17 amino acids. Deletions cut 2 bases from V and 0 bases from J, with 15 bases between. The CDR3 nucleotides read TGTGCCAGCTCACCAGTCCTGGCTGATACGAGCACAGATACGCAGTATTTT. It is translated as CASSPVLADTSTDTQYF.

The chain uses TRBV6-2 or TRBV6-3 and TRBJ2-7, with unresolved D. V lost 4 bases and J 4 bases, leaving 8 bases between the germline ends. The CDR3 is 12 residues long. The germline CDR1 and CDR2 sequences are MNHEY and SVGEGT. The CDR3 coding sequence is TGTGCCAGCAGTTCATACCTATACGAGCAGTACTTC. Its translation: CASSSYLYEQYF.